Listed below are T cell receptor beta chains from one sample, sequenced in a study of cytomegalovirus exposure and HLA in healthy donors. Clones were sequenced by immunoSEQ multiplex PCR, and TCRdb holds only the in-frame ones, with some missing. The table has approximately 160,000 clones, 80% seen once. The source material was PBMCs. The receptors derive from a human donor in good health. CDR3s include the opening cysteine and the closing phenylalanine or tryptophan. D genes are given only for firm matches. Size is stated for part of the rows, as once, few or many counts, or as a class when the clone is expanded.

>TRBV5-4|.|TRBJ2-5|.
CASSLLSGETQYF
TGTGCCAGCAGCTTGTTGAGTGGAGAGACCCAGTACTTC
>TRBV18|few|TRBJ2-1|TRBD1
CASSHGTDNVGEQFF
TGTGCCAGCTCACATGGGACAGATAATGTTGGGGAGCAGTTCTTC
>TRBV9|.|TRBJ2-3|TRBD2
CASSAPSGGASTDTQYF
TGTGCCAGCAGCGCCCCTAGCGGGGGGGCTAGCACAGATACGCAGTATTTT
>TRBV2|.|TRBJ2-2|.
CASSEDGGWELFF
TGTGCCAGCAGTGAAGATGGCGGTTGGGAGCTGTTTTTT
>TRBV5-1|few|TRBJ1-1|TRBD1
CASSRQGDTEAFF
TGCGCCAGCAGTAGACAGGGGGACACTGAAGCTTTCTTT
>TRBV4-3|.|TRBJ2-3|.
CASSKLLGADTQYF
TGCGCCAGCAGCAAACTCCTGGGGGCGGATACGCAGTATTTT
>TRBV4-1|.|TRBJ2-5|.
CASSDPLTRAQGTQYF
TGCGCCAGCAGCGATCCCCTGACTAGGGCCCAGGGGACCCAGTACTTC
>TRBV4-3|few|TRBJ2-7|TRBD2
CASSHSVSGGSTYEQYF
TGCGCCAGCAGCCACTCCGTTAGCGGGGGGTCTACCTACGAGCAGTACTTC
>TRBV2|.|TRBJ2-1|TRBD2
CASSDPSGGTDEQFF
TGTGCCAGCAGTGACCCTAGCGGGGGGACCGATGAGCAGTTCTTC
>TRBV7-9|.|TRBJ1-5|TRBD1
CASSSDGQGVQPQHF
TGTGCCAGCAGCTCAGATGGACAGGGGGTTCAGCCCCAGCATTTT
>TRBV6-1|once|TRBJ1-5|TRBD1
CASSATGGNQPQHF
TGTGCCAGCAGTGCGACAGGGGGCAATCAGCCCCAGCATTTT
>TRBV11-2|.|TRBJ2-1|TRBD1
CASSPPGQGSNEQFF
TGTGCCAGCAGCCCCCCGGGACAGGGGTCCAATGAGCAGTTCTTC
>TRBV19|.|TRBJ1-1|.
CASSRQGTTEAFF
TGTGCCAGTAGTAGGCAGGGGACCACTGAAGCTTTCTTT
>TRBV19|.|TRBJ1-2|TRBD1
CASTTFDRGINYGYTF
TGTGCCAGTACTACCTTCGACAGGGGGATTAACTATGGCTACACCTTC
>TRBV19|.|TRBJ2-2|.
CASSIGLPTGELFF
TGTGCCAGTAGTATAGGGCTCCCCACCGGGGAGCTGTTTTTT
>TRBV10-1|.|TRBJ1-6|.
CASRNSGGRDANTLHF
TGCGCCAGCAGAAATTCAGGTGGGAGAGACGCAAACACCCTCCACTTT
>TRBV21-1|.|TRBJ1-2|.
CASPQGAAGYTF
TGTGCCAGCCCACAAGGGGCCGCGGGCTACACCTTC
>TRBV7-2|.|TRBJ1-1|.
CASSLFNSEAFF
TGTGCCAGCAGCTTATTCAACTCTGAAGCTTTCTTT
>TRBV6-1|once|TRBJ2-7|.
CASSEETGLPYEQYF
TGTGCCAGCAGTGAAGAGACAGGACTTCCCTACGAGCAGTACTTC
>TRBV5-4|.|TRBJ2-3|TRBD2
CASSPGLALLSTDTQYF
TGTGCCAGCAGTCCGGGACTAGCCCTATTAAGCACAGATACGCAGTATTTT
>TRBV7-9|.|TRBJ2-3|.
CASSLIYSTDTQYF
TGTGCCAGCAGCCTTATTTATAGCACAGATACGCAGTATTTT
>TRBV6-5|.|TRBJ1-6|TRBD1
CASSLTGCALHF
TGTGCCAGCAGTTTGACAGGGTGCGCCCTCCACTTT
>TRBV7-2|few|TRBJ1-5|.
CASSEQLGNQPQHF
TGTGCCAGCAGCGAACAATTGGGCAATCAGCCCCAGCATTTT
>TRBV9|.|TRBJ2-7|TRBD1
CASSYTTGFYEQYF
TGTGCCAGCAGCTACACGACAGGGTTCTACGAGCAGTACTTC
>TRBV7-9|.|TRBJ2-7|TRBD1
CSSSLGDRAALPYEQYF
TGTTCCAGCAGCTTAGGTGACAGGGCAGCACTACCCTACGAGCAGTACTTC